This passage covers 10 T cell receptor beta chains from one sample sequenced in a study of blood T cell repertoires in COVID-19. Data came from immunoSEQ multiplex PCR; TCRdb stores just in-frame clones and leaves some out. The profile covers 95,000 to 100,000 clones, with approximately 86% appearing a single time and about 1.8% taken by the ten largest. The specimen was peripheral blood. These receptors were collected from an elderly man with acute or convalescent COVID-19.

The chain is built from TRBV5-4 and TRBJ1-2, with TRBD1 identical over 9 bases. This CDR3 comprises 17 residues. Germline-derived CDR1 and CDR2 are SGHNT and YYREEE (reference sequence). The V segment lost 4 bases and the J segment 2 bases; nucleotides outside the gene matches: 12. CDR3 protein: CASSPSRGTGYNYGYTF. CDR3 bases: TGTGCCAGCAGCCCATCGAGAGGGACAGGGTACAACTATGGCTACACCTTC.

The V call is TRBV5-6, the J call TRBJ2-1; the match to TRBD2 covers 9 bases. V trimming: 6 bases; J trimming: 8 bases; junction bases outside the gene matches: 15. This CDR3 has 16 residues. CDR1 is SGHDT and CDR2 is YYEEEE in the germline V gene. Written as DNA, the CDR3 is TGTGCCAGCACCACCCACGGTAGCGGGAGAATTGATGAGCAGTTCTTC. Translation gives CASTTHGSGRIDEQFF.

The chain is built from TRBV10-3 and TRBJ2-3; D is possibly TRBD1 (5 bases). CDR1 is ENHRY, CDR2 SYGVKD, per germline. V gave up 2 bases and J gave up 3 bases, with 12 bases separating them. CDR3 length: 15 residues. CDR3 nucleotide sequence: TGTGCCATCAGTGAGGTCAGGGTAGGGACAGATACGCAGTATTTT. It encodes CAISEVRVGTDTQYF.

The chain is built from TRBV18 and TRBJ1-1, with 7 bases lining up with TRBD1. CDR3 size: 13 residues. Germline V gene lookup returns CDR1 KGHSH and CDR2 LQKENI. Trimming cost V 5 bases and J 5 bases; bases outside gene matches: 5. CDR3 DNA: TGTGCCAGCTCATATGGACAGGAAACTGAAGCTTTCTTT. Protein product: CASSYGQETEAFF. Variable domain in full (rest from reference TRBV18 and TRBJ1-1): NAGVMQNPRHLVRRRGQEARLRCSPMKGHSHVYWYRQLPEEGLKFMVYLQKENIIDESGMPKERFSAEFPKEGPSILRIQQVVRGDSAAYFCASSYGQETEAFFGQGTRLTVV.

The J gene is TRBJ2-5, the V gene TRBV7-9; TRBD2 is a possible D gene (5 bases). The germline V gene encodes CDR1 SEHNR and CDR2 FQNEAQ (reference sequence). This CDR3 comprises 15 residues. Trimming took 5 bases from V and 1 from J, leaving 14 bases between them. The CDR3 nucleotides read TGTGCCAGCAGCGAGAGCCACGGAGGCCAAGAGACCCAGTACTTC. Translation: CASSESHGGQETQYF. The variable domain in full, with the rest retrieved from reference TRBV7-9 and TRBJ2-5, is DTGVSQNPRHKITKRGQNVTFRCDPISEHNRLYWYRQTLGQGPEFLTYFQNEAQLEKSRLLSDRFSAERPKGSFSTLEIQRTEQGDSAMYLCASSESHGGQETQYFGPGTRLLVL.

The chain carries TRBV3-1 (or the pseudogene TRBV3-2) and TRBJ2-5; D possibly corresponds to TRBD2 (5 bases). Germline V CDR1 and CDR2: LGHDT, YNNKEL (reference sequence). Deletions cut 2 bases from V and 3 bases from J, with 10 bases between. The CDR3 loop spans 14 amino acids. CDR3 bases: TGTGCCAGCAGCCAATTACTAGAAAAAGAGACCCAGTACTTC. Translating it yields CASSQLLEKETQYF.

This chain joins TRBV11-3 and TRBJ2-1; maybe TRBD2 (5 bases). The CDR3 loop spans 15 amino acids. Trimming cost V 3 bases and J 0 bases, with 9 bases left between them. CDR1 is SGHNT and CDR2 is YENEEA in the germline V gene. The CDR3 reads CASSLDSSSYNEQFF. In DNA, the CDR3 is TGTGCCAGCAGCTTGGACTCGAGCTCCTACAATGAGCAGTTCTTC.

The V and J genes are TRBV28 and TRBJ1-2; possibly TRBD1 for D (5 bases). The CDR3 spans 15 residues. The V end lost 6 bases, the J end lost 3 bases, and 17 bases lay between the germline ends. CDR1 MDHEN and CDR2 SYDVKM come from the germline V gene. In nucleotides, the CDR3 is TGTGCCAGCAGGCTCATGGGGCGGGGGGACTATGGCTACACCTTC. Translated: CASRLMGRGDYGYTF.

V and J are TRBV28 and TRBJ1-5, with TRBD1 matching 8 bases. Germline-derived CDR1 and CDR2 are MDHEN and SYDVKM. V shed 5 bases and J 3 bases; nucleotides not matched to a gene: 6. There are 15 residues in the CDR3. CDR3 sequence reads: CASSQTGAFNQPQHF. DNA for the CDR3: TGTGCCAGCAGTCAGACAGGGGCTTTCAATCAGCCCCAGCATTTT.

The chain employs TRBV7-2 and TRBJ2-1; D is possibly TRBD2 (5 bases). Trimming removed 4 bases from V and 8 bases from J, with 12 bases in between. The germline V gene has CDR1 SGHTA and CDR2 FQGNSA. This CDR3 region has 13 residues. CDR3 nucleotides: TGTGCCAGCAGCTCCTTAGACGGGGATGAGCAGTTCTTC. Translated: CASSSLDGDEQFF.